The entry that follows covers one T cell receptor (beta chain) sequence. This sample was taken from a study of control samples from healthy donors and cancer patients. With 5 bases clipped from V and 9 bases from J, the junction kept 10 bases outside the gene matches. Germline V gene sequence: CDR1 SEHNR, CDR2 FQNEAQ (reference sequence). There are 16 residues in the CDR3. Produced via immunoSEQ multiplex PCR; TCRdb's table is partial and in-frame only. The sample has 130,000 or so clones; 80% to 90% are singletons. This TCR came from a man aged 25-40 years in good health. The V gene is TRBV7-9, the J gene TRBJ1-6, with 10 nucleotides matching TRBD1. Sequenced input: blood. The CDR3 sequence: CASSPRDRGAFSPLHF. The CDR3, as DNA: TGTGCCAGCAGCCCGCGGGACAGGGGCGCTTTTTCACCCCTCCACTTT.